This T cell receptor (beta chain) was documented in a study of blood T cell repertoires in COVID-19. The CDR3 has 16 residues. Trimming pared 5 bases from V and 0 bases from J, leaving 14 bases between. Germline-derived CDR1 and CDR2 are SGHTA and FQGNSA. The assay was immunoSEQ multiplex PCR, and TCRdb's table has in-frame clones only and misses some. The sample lists approximately 46,000 clones; about 91% were seen once. The chain is built from TRBV7-2 and TRBJ2-4; weak D call: TRBD2 (5 bases). The TCR sequence derives from a human donor in a cohort sampled during active COVID-19. The sample taken for sequencing was peripheral blood. The CDR3 sequence is CASSPERELAKNIQYF. Written as DNA, the CDR3 is TGTGCCAGCAGCCCGGAAAGGGAGCTAGCCAAAAACATTCAGTACTTC.